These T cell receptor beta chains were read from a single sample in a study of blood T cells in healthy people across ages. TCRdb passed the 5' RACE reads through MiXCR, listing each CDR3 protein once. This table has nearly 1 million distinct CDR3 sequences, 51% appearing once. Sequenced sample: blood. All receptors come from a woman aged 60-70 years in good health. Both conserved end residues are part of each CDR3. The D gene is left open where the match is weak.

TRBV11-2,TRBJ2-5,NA,CASSPGPTRQETQYF
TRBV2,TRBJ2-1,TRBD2,CASRATGAGLADNEQFF
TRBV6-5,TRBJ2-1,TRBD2,CASSPLSSGSLREQFF
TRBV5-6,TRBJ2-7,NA,CASSWSITYEQYF
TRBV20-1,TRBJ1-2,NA,CSARSPGRGSDGYTF
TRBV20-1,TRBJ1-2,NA,CSARRGGGLVYGYTF
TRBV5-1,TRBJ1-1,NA,CASRPVIMNTEAFF
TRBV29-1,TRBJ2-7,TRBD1,CSVAHRGPYEQYF
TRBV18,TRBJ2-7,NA,CASSPGTMYEQYF
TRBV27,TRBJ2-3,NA,CASSLGVGVSTDTQYF
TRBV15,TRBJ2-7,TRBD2,CATRSSGSYEQYF
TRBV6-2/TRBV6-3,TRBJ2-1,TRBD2,CASSKSGGGNEQFF
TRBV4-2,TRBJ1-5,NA,CASSPVLGGRQPQHF
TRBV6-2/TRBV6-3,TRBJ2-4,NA,CASSYSTWEEQYF
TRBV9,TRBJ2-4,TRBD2,CASSVGLAGEQYF
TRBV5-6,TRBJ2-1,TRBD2,CASSFSVLAGTNEQFF
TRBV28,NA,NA,CASSLPRAGTYEQYF
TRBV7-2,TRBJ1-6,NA,CASSLPLRLQGSPLHF
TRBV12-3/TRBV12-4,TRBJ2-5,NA,CASSLPPGEPSETQYF
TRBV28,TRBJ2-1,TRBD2,CASSRTRASGRNEQFF
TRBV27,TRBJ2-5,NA,CASSQSGTPGTQYF
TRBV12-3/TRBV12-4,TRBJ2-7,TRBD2,CASSFGRSGIGEQYF
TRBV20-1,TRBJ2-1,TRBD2,CSASASGSPWYEQFF
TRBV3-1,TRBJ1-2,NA,CASSQGRSGYTF
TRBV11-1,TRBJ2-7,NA,CASSDDRYEQYF
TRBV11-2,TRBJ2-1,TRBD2,CASSLFPAGGINEQFF
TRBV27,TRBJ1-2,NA,CASKPWTDDGYTF
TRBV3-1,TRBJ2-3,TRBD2,CASSQEDLAGLTDTQYF
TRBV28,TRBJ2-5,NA,CASSLKFGTGQETQYF
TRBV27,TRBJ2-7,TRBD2,CASSPLSSGTSGSSYEQYF
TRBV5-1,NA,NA,CASSLESSRHQETQYF
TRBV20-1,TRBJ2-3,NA,CSARRTGARRTDTQYF
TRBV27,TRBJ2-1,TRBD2,CASSLSRSQLAGDYNEQFF
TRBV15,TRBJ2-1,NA,CATSRGDGSYNEQFF
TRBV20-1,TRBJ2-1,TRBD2,CSAPPGGSSYNEQFF
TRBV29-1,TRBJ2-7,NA,CSVEGEQTYEQYF
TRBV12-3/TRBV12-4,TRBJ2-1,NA,CASTPGGTYNEQFF
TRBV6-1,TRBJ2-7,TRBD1,CASRAPGQGIYEQYF
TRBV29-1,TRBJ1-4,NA,CSVKPGPQSNEKLFF
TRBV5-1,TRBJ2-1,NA,CAGSPQPGVGNEQFF